This TCR beta chain was found in a study of blood T cells in healthy people across ages. Alongside a J-beta primer mix, a sample-barcoded 5' primer served in a second PCR lasting about 7 to 12 cycles. Each cDNA molecule was tagged by a template-switch adaptor that had 12 random nucleotides. MiXCR, applied by TCRdb to the 5' RACE reads, yields one record per CDR3 protein. The sample has approximately 800,000 distinct CDR3 sequences, about 26% seen once. The CDR3 spans 16 residues. The junction had 10 bases not matched to a gene; V was cut back by 8 bases and J by 2 bases. Germline V gene lookup returns CDR1 SGDLS and CDR2 YYNGEE. The same specimen was also included in a second study, on T cells of mothers and their children. This second study says: Each donor was one of three healthy Caucasian mothers or one of their six children. The entire RNA extract went into cDNA synthesis at 1.5 ug per 15 ul. It was through the M1S primer of the second PCR that sample barcodes and 2-4 random nucleotides were added.

Sequences were obtained from blood. This chain links TRBV9 with TRBJ2-3; 11 bases map to TRBD2. The sequence came from a boy aged 5-17 years in good health. The CDR3 DNA reads TGTGCCAGTCCCCGTATAGCGGGGGGGTCCACAGATACGCAGTATTTT. Translation gives CASPRIAGGSTDTQYF.